The clone carrying this T cell receptor (beta chain) has a single count. Trimming shortened V by 5 bases and J by 2 bases, and 4 bases separated the two germline ends. The CDR3 sequence is 11 residues long. Germline lookup yields CDR1 SGHNT and CDR2 YENEEA. Collected at least 2 cm from the tumor margin, the adjacent lung showed no malignant cells. The repertoire was sequenced with immunoSEQ multiplex PCR; TCRdb's copy has only in-frame clones and lacks some. The table lists more than 9,500 clones, nearly 80% of them singletons. The data were taken from a study of T cells and copy number aberrations in small-cell lung cancer.

The specimen was normal tissue next to the tumor. The source is a man between 60 and 75 years old with small cell lung cancer. The chain is built from TRBV11-3 and TRBJ2-7; the D is unclear. CDR3 in amino acids: CASSGTYEQYF. The CDR3 DNA follows: TGTGCCAGCAGCGGTACCTACGAGCAGTACTTC.